The 2 T cell receptor beta chains below come from one sample, sequenced in a study of beta chain features in type 1 diabetes. Points from the study as a whole: There was a moderate but significant shortening of TCRB CDR3s in all four CD4+ subsets of Type 1 diabetes patients.

Their target antigens are unknown. Reverse transcribing all isolated RNA meant expressed TCRB transcripts were sequenced. The assay was immunoSEQ multiplex PCR, and TCRdb's table has in-frame clones only and misses some. The table lists about 740,000 clones, around an eighth of them singletons. Sequenced material: naive CD4+ T cells from blood. The receptors originated from a man younger than 35 with type 1 diabetes.

V is TRBV27 and J is TRBJ1-2, with TRBD1 matching over 7 bases. CDR1 is MNHEY, CDR2 SMNVEV, per germline (reference sequence). The CDR3 runs to 17 residues. Losses at the gene ends were 5 bases for V and 2 bases for J; bases not matched to a gene: 14. The CDR3 DNA follows: TGTGCCAGCAGTCCTGTACAGGGGATCAAGGGGAACTATGGCTACACCTTC. Its protein is CASSPVQGIKGNYGYTF.

As concerns this clone: Distinct nucleotide sequences in the sample also encode this CDR3. The gene calls are TRBV2 and TRBJ2-5, with 13 bases lining up with TRBD2. The CDR3 is made up of 15 amino acids. The germline V gene encodes CDR1 SNHLY and CDR2 FYNNEI. The J segment lost 2 bases and the V segment lost 6 bases, leaving 3 bases of the junction unmatched. CDR3 in amino acids: CASSGLAGAQETQYF. CDR3 bases: TGTGCCAGCAGCGGACTAGCGGGGGCTCAAGAGACCCAGTACTTC.